This T cell receptor (beta chain) comes out of a study of identical twins. MiXCR, applied by TCRdb to the 5' RACE reads, yields one record per CDR3 protein. The profile shows about 520,000 distinct CDR3 sequences, under 25% of them singletons. The CDR3 length is 13 residues. Germline V CDR1 and CDR2: SGHTA, FQGNSA. V was cut by 7 bases and J by 2 bases, with 12 bases left in between. Only a few counts were recorded for this clonotype. The antigen is not known. Study results and limitations: The study found weaker excess twin sharing in beta out-of-frame sequences.

This sample also appeared in a second study, on T cells expressing NK-cell markers. As reported in that work: Specificity for HCMV among expanded NKG2C+ T cell clones was not established.

This receptor was identified in a woman aged 18 to 35 in good health. The chain has TRBV7-2 and TRBJ2-7, with D perhaps TRBD1 or TRBD2 (5 bases each). The specimen sequenced was CD4+ T cells sorted from blood. The CDR3 sequence is CASTGSRTYEQYF. The CDR3 nucleotides read TGTGCCAGCACAGGGAGTAGGACCTACGAGCAGTACTTC.